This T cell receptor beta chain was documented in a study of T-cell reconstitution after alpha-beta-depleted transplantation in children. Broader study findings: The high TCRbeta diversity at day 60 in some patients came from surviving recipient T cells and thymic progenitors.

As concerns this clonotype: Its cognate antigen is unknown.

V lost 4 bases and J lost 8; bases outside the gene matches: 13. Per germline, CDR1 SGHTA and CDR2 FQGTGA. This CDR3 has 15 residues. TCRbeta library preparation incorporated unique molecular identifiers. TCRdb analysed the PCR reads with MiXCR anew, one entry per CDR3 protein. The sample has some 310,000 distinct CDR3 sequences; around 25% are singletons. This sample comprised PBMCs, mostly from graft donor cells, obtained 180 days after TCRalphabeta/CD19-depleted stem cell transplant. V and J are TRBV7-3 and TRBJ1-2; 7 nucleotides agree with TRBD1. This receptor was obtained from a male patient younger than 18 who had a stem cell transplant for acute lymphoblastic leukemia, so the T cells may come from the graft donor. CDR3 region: CASSSTGIGSEGYTF. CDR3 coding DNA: TGTGCCAGCAGCTCGACAGGGATTGGTAGTGAAGGCTACACCTTC.